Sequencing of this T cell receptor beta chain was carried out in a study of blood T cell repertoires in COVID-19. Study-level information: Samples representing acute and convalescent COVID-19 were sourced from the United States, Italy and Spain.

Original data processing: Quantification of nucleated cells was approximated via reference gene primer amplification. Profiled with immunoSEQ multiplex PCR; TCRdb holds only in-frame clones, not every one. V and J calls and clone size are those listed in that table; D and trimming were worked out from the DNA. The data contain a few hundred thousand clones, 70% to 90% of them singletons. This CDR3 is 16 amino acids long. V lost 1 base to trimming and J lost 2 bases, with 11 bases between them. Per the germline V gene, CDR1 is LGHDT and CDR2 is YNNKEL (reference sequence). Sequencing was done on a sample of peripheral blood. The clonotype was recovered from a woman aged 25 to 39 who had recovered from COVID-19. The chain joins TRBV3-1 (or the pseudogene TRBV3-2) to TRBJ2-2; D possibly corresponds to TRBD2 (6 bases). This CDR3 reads CASSQGGTPNTGELFF. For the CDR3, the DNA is TGTGCCAGCAGCCAAGGCGGGACTCCCAACACCGGGGAGCTGTTTTTT.